This T cell receptor (beta chain) was profiled in a study of shared clonotypes between healthy human individuals. Study summary: Donor ages ranged 18 to 49 years: a couple of women, three men.

Sequenced by immunoSEQ multiplex PCR; TCRdb stores in-frame clones only, minus some. The sample lists millions of clones, 85% to 95% occurring once. Of note for this clone: The antigen remains undetermined.

Study-wide results and caveats: Generally, naive subsets (rather than memory subsets) showed larger estimated richness. Naive CD4 clonotype sharing across several donors was about 5.3%.

CD45RO-negative CD8 cells positively selected for CCR7 made up the naive population, which excluded terminally differentiated effector memory CD45RA+ cells. Only Caucasian adults living in Nashville, Tennessee served as donors. Sequencing was carried out using naive CD8+ T cells sorted from blood. This clonotype was obtained from a man aged 18 to 29 in good health.

CDR3 amino acids: CASSLYGGDTDTQYF. As DNA, the CDR3 is TGTGCCAGCAGCCTTTACGGGGGGGACACAGATACGCAGTATTTT. The chain joins TRBV7-9 to TRBJ2-3; 8 positions agree with TRBD2. Looked up from germline, CDR1 is SEHNR and CDR2 is FQNEAQ (reference sequence). V lost 5 bases to trimming and J lost 2 bases; unmatched junction nucleotides: 6. The CDR3 totals 15 residues.